The 30 T cell receptor beta chains below come from one sample, sequenced in a study of Ad26.COV2.S vaccination and SARS-CoV-2 variants. Regarding treatment: 15 to 20 received Ad26.COV2.S at low or high dose, single or two shots; roughly 5 received placebo; per-sample allocation not given. Day 63 after the first injection of vaccine or placebo was the sampling time. TCRdb's table, derived via immunoSEQ multiplex PCR, lists solely in-frame clones and lacks some. The table records 430,000 or so clones, roughly nine tenths of them present only once. The sample here was peripheral blood, taken in a trial of Ad26.COV2.S vaccine versus placebo. All receptors come from a person between 18 and 65 years old who received the Ad26.COV2.S COVID-19 vaccine or a placebo.

This clone has a single count. The rearrangement uses TRBV15 and TRBJ2-2; 7 nucleotides line up with TRBD1. The CDR3 length is 13 residues. Germline CDR1 LNHNV, CDR2 YYDKDF (reference sequence). Germline trimming cut 5 bases from V and 6 bases from J; bases unmatched to any gene: 3. CDR3 coding DNA: TGTGCCACCAGCGGGCAGGGGGCCGGGGAGCTGTTTTTT. It codes for CATSGQGAGELFF.

The chain carries TRBV19 and TRBJ1-2, with D perhaps TRBD1 (6 bases). Trimming pared 7 bases from V and 3 bases from J, leaving 15 bases between. Germline lookup yields CDR1 LNHDA and CDR2 SQIVND (reference sequence). CDR3 length: 14 residues. Written as DNA, the CDR3 is TGTGCCAGTACACCGGTGGACAGTCACTATGGCTACACCTTC. It specifies CASTPVDSHYGYTF.

The chain links TRBV5-4 to TRBJ2-7, with TRBD1 matching over 7 bases. V shed 4 bases, J shed 6 bases, and the junction held 7 bases outside the gene matches. Germline V gene lookup returns CDR1 SGHNT and CDR2 YYREEE (reference sequence). The CDR3 consists of 13 residues. CDR3 sequence: CASSRDRVGEQYF. CDR3 nucleotide sequence: TGTGCCAGCAGCAGAGACAGGGTGGGCGAGCAGTACTTC.

This chain links TRBV7-9 with TRBJ2-1; the D gene is possibly TRBD1 (6 bases). Germline CDR1 SEHNR, CDR2 FQNEAQ (reference sequence). The CDR3 spans 17 residues. The V gene lost 8 bases and the J gene lost 4 bases, with 24 bases spanning the gap. The CDR3 region has the DNA TGTGCCAGCTCTCATAGGGGGAGTCCCTCTTCGTACAATGAGCAGTTCTTC. As protein: CASSHRGSPSSYNEQFF.

The CDR3 reads CASSQVEGEREQYF. The DNA for the CDR3 is TGTGCCAGCAGCCAAGTTGAGGGGGAGAGGGAGCAGTACTTC. This chain connects TRBV4-2 to TRBJ2-7; maybe TRBD1 (6 bases). The CDR3 spans 14 residues. Trimming cost V 1 base and J 7 bases, with 14 bases left between them. CDR1 is LGHNA and CDR2 is YNFKEQ in the germline V gene.

J is TRBJ2-7 and V is TRBV5-1; D is unclear. V was cut by 1 base and J by 4 bases, with 12 bases left in between. CDR1 is SGHRS, CDR2 YFSETQ, per germline. This CDR3 has 14 amino acids. CDR3 sequence reads: CASSLTRPIYEQYF. The CDR3 DNA follows: TGCGCCAGCAGCTTGACCCGACCTATATACGAGCAGTACTTC.

This clone has just a few counts. The chain recombines TRBV28 with TRBJ2-7; D remains unclear. This CDR3 has 12 residues. V was pared by 1 base and J by 3 bases, with 4 bases between. Germline assignment: CDR1 MDHEN and CDR2 SYDVKM. The CDR3 nucleotides are TGTGCCAGCAGTTTATTCAACTACGAGCAGTACTTC. Translated: CASSLFNYEQYF.

V is TRBV16 and J is TRBJ1-1, with D perhaps TRBD1 (5 bases). V shed 0 bases and J shed 0 bases, with 11 bases lying between them. CDR1 is KGHSY, CDR2 FQNENV, per germline. The CDR3 covers 16 residues. The chain's CDR3 is CASSQSGVHLNTEAFF. CDR3 sequence (DNA): TGTGCCAGCAGCCAATCGGGGGTCCACCTGAACACTGAAGCTTTCTTT.

The J gene is TRBJ1-1, the V gene TRBV5-1; no firm D call. Trimming cost V 0 bases and J 4 bases, with 13 bases left between them. Germline V gene sequence: CDR1 SGHRS, CDR2 YFSETQ. This CDR3 is 15 amino acids long. DNA for the CDR3: TGCGCCAGCAGCTTGGAGTGGGGATGGGGCACTGAAGCTTTCTTT. Protein: CASSLEWGWGTEAFF.

This clone appeared a single time. The V call is TRBV27, the J call TRBJ2-1, with 10 nucleotides matching TRBD2. Germline V gives CDR1 MNHEY, CDR2 SMNVEV (reference sequence). The trim removed 5 bases at V and 6 bases at J, leaving 1 base unmatched. The CDR3 sequence is 13 residues long. For the CDR3, the DNA is TGTGCCAGCAGTACTAGCGGGACCAATGAGCAGTTCTTC. This sequence encodes CASSTSGTNEQFF.

The J gene is TRBJ1-1, the V gene TRBV7-9; D gene unclear. The V end lost 4 bases, the J end lost 3 bases, and 9 bases lay between the germline ends. CDR1 SEHNR and CDR2 FQNEAQ come from the germline V gene (reference sequence). This CDR3 spans 13 amino acids. The CDR3 loop is CASSSEGDTEAFF. CDR3 sequence (DNA): TGTGCCAGCAGCTCCGAGGGAGACACTGAAGCTTTCTTT.

The rearrangement uses TRBV19 and TRBJ2-7, with 9 bases fitting TRBD2. The germline V gene encodes CDR1 LNHDA and CDR2 SQIVND (reference sequence). This CDR3 contains 15 residues. Germline trimming cut 5 bases from V and 7 bases from J; bases unmatched to any gene: 12. The CDR3 loop is CASSAVLAGDGEQYF. In DNA, the CDR3 is TGTGCCAGTAGTGCCGTGTTAGCGGGGGATGGGGAGCAGTACTTC.

The rearrangement links TRBV7-2 to TRBJ2-7; the D gene is possibly TRBD2 (7 bases). The CDR3 runs to 17 residues. Trimming removed 2 bases at V and 2 bases at J, with 19 bases between. The germline V gene has CDR1 SGHTA and CDR2 FQGNSA. The CDR3 bases are TGTGCCAGCAGCTTAAGAGGCGGGGGCCGATTTACCTACGAGCAGTACTTC. Residues: CASSLRGGGRFTYEQYF.

The chain couples TRBV29-1 to TRBJ2-7; TRBD1 aligns across 9 bases. Unmatched junction bases numbered 9, after V lost 6 bases and J lost 6 bases. Germline V gene data show CDR1 as SQVTM and CDR2 as ANQGSEA. The CDR3 has 13 residues. The CDR3 sequence is CSVPTGQGFEQYF. Here the CDR3 DNA reads TGCAGCGTCCCTACGGGACAGGGTTTCGAGCAGTACTTC.

The rearrangement links TRBV7-2 to TRBJ2-1; 8 bases are a match to TRBD2. Germline trimming cut 2 bases from V and 7 bases from J; bases unmatched to any gene: 13. The CDR3 has 17 residues. Germline loops: CDR1 SGHTA, CDR2 FQGNSA. The chain's CDR3 is CASSLYSGSRPGNEQFF. DNA of the CDR3: TGTGCCAGCAGCTTATACAGCGGGAGCCGACCGGGGAATGAGCAGTTCTTC.

This clone was picked up one time. The rearrangement links TRBV3-1 (or the pseudogene TRBV3-2) to TRBJ1-2; no reliable D call. Between the trimmed V and J ends, which lost 0 bases and 5 bases, there was a span of 16 bases. There are 16 residues in the CDR3. CDR1 is LGHDT and CDR2 is YNNKEL in the germline V gene (reference sequence). In nucleotides, the CDR3 is TGTGCCAGCAGCCAAGAGGGCCAACGAGGGTTATATGGCTACACCTTC. Translating it yields CASSQEGQRGLYGYTF.

The rearrangement joins TRBV27 to TRBJ2-3; no definite D call. The CDR3 consists of 14 residues. The ends were cut back, 6 bases at V and 6 bases at J, with 16 bases in the middle. The V gene's germline CDR1 is MNHEY and CDR2 SMNVEV (reference sequence). The CDR3 DNA is TGTGCCAGCAGAGTAGGGCCGGCTTCGGATACGCAGTATTTT. It codes for CASRVGPASDTQYF.

Concerning this clone itself: The sample has other DNA sequences that encode this CDR3 too. The chain is built from TRBV18 and TRBJ1-5, with 8 bases identical to TRBD1. With V trimmed by 6 bases and J by 5 bases, 3 bases remained unmatched. This CDR3 is built from 13 residues. CDR1 is KGHSH and CDR2 is LQKENI in the germline V gene. The CDR3 loop reads CASSPDRDQPQHF. Here the CDR3 DNA reads TGTGCCAGCTCGCCGGACAGGGATCAGCCCCAGCATTTT.

A remark on this clone: A much larger clonotype is one base distant, so this may be a read error. V is TRBV11-3 and J is TRBJ2-5, with D perhaps matching TRBD1 or TRBD2 (5 bases each). V gave up 5 bases and J gave up 5 bases, with 9 bases separating them. Germline CDR1 is SGHNT and CDR2 is YENEEA. This CDR3 contains 12 residues. The DNA for the CDR3 is TGTGCCAGCAGCGGGGGTCGGGAGACCCAGTACTTC. Protein product: CASSGGRETQYF.

This clone is a singleton in its sample. The chain uses TRBV10-3 and TRBJ2-7; 8 positions match TRBD2. Germline assignment: CDR1 ENHRY and CDR2 SYGVKD. There are 16 residues in the CDR3. Trimming cost V 4 bases and J 0 bases; bases outside gene matches: 8. CDR3 residues: CAISGSGAGGSYEQYF. The CDR3 DNA sequence: TGTGCCATCAGTGGCTCCGGCGCGGGGGGCTCCTACGAGCAGTACTTC.

This clone has just one count. The rearrangement links TRBV28 to TRBJ1-3; 8 nucleotides match TRBD1. The CDR3 covers 15 residues. V gave up 3 bases and J gave up 4 bases; unmatched junction bases: 5. Germline V gene sequence: CDR1 MDHEN, CDR2 SYDVKM. Here the CDR3 reads CASSFDRGIGNTIYF. CDR3 nucleotide sequence: TGTGCCAGCAGTTTCGACAGGGGAATAGGAAACACCATATATTTT.

Here the CDR3 DNA reads TGTGCCAGCAGCCCCTGGGGGGACCCCGAAATCCAAGAGACCCAGTACTTC. As protein: CASSPWGDPEIQETQYF. The rearrangement joins TRBV9 to TRBJ2-5; possibly TRBD2 for D (6 bases). The V end was cut by 4 bases, the J end by 1 base, with 20 bases between. CDR1 SGDLS and CDR2 YYNGEE come from the germline V gene. The CDR3 runs 17 residues.

The rearrangement joins TRBV4-3 to TRBJ1-6; D remains unclear. The CDR3 is 13 residues long. V was trimmed by 4 bases and J by 9 bases, leaving 10 bases between them. CDR1 LGHNA and CDR2 YSLEER come from the germline V gene. The CDR3 region has the DNA TGCGCCAGCAGCCTCCGGCTGGTTTCACCCCTCCACTTT. It translates to CASSLRLVSPLHF.

This clone was observed a few times. The CDR3 region is CASSPPDGFNQPQHF. CDR3 DNA: TGTGCCAGCTCACCACCGGACGGGTTCAATCAGCCCCAGCATTTT. The chain carries TRBV18 and TRBJ1-5; D uncertain. The CDR3 totals 15 residues. The V gene's germline CDR1 is KGHSH and CDR2 LQKENI. The V end lost 0 bases, the J end lost 3 bases, and 9 bases lay between the germline ends.

The sample holds one count of this clone. The rearrangement uses TRBV11-3 and TRBJ1-2; no definite D call. CDR3 length: 14 amino acids. Germline V gives CDR1 SGHNT, CDR2 YENEEA. The germline V and J ends were trimmed by 4 bases and 8 bases, with 17 bases remaining between them. The DNA for the CDR3 is TGTGCCAGCAGCTCGCTCGACGGCCTATCGGGCTACACCTTC. Encoded protein: CASSSLDGLSGYTF.

In this sample, this clone turned up once. V gene TRBV7-2 combines with J gene TRBJ1-1; no clear D. V shed 6 bases and J shed 2 bases, with 7 bases lying between them. CDR1 and CDR2 (germline): SGHTA, FQGNSA. This CDR3 has 12 residues. The DNA for the CDR3 is TGTGCCAGCAGTCAATATAACACTGAAGCTTTCTTT. Translating it yields CASSQYNTEAFF.

As DNA, the CDR3 is TGTGCCAGCAGGGTAGGAATGGCTTTAGAAGCTTTCTTT. As protein: CASRVGMALEAFF. The chain is built from TRBV12-3 or TRBV12-4 and TRBJ1-1; D is undetermined. This CDR3 has 13 residues. The ends were cut back, 6 bases at V and 8 bases at J, with 16 bases in the middle.

As DNA, the CDR3 is TGCAGTGCTACTGACAGACCCGACAATGAGCAGTTCTTC. Protein product: CSATDRPDNEQFF. The chain joins TRBV20-1 to TRBJ2-1; tentative D call: TRBD1 (5 bases). The CDR3 spans 13 residues. Between the trimmed V and J ends, which lost 4 bases and 5 bases, there was a span of 12 bases. The germline CDR1 and CDR2 sequences are DFQATT and SNEGSKA (reference sequence).

This clone was counted a few times. The chain joins TRBV18 to TRBJ1-3; 8 bases map to TRBD1. Germline CDR1 reads KGHSH; CDR2 reads LQKENI. V lost 4 bases, J lost 1 base, and 3 bases stayed unmatched. CDR3 size: 15 residues. The CDR3: CASSQTGVSGNTIYF. Written as DNA, the CDR3 is TGTGCCAGCTCACAGACAGGGGTATCTGGAAACACCATATATTTT. The whole variable domain, filled in from reference TRBV18 and TRBJ1-3, reads NAGVMQNPRHLVRRRGQEARLRCSPMKGHSHVYWYRQLPEEGLKFMVYLQKENIIDESGMPKERFSAEFPKEGPSILRIQQVVRGDSAAYFCASSQTGVSGNTIYFGEGSWLTVV.

V gene TRBV3-1 (or the pseudogene TRBV3-2) combines with J gene TRBJ2-3, with 11 positions matching TRBD2. The CDR3 sequence is 16 residues long. CDR1 and CDR2 (germline): LGHDT, YNNKEL (reference sequence). The V gene end was trimmed by 4 bases and the J gene end by 7 bases; junction bases not matched to a gene: 10. The CDR3 here is CASSPRGSGGVHTQYF. For the CDR3, the DNA is TGTGCCAGCAGCCCCCGGGGTAGCGGGGGGGTCCATACGCAGTATTTT.